This passage covers 5 T cell receptor beta chains from one sample sequenced in a study of post-analysis software for immune sequencing data. Overall study results and limits: TRBV5-6, TRBV5-1 and TRBV20-1 belonged to a set of a few TRBV segments that were more frequent in patients than controls.

Unique molecular identifiers were built into the TCR beta cDNA libraries. Using its own MiXCR run on the PCR reads, TCRdb lists one record per CDR3 protein. Of about 430,000 distinct CDR3 sequences listed, 35% to 45% are singletons. No cognate antigen is known for these TCRs. The specimen sequenced was blood. The receptor set was obtained from a girl aged 2 to 10 with multiple sclerosis.

The chain employs TRBV20-1 and TRBJ2-7; 9 bases map to TRBD1. V lost 6 bases and J lost 2; bases outside the gene matches: 8. Germline V CDR1 and CDR2: DFQATT, SNEGSKA (reference sequence). This CDR3 region has 14 residues. The CDR3 here is CSAVPGQGAYEQYF. CDR3 in DNA: TGCAGTGCCGTCCCGGGACAGGGAGCCTACGAGCAGTACTTC.

This chain connects TRBV9 to TRBJ2-7; D may be TRBD1 (5 bases). The CDR3 spans 14 residues. CDR1 and CDR2 (germline): SGDLS, YYNGEE. V was shortened by 3 bases and J by 3 bases, with 13 bases between the two germline ends. The CDR3 is CASSASDTYYEQYF. The CDR3 DNA reads TGTGCCAGCAGCGCTTCGGACACCTACTACGAGCAGTACTTC.

This chain uses TRBV5-1 with TRBJ2-7; no definite D call. The CDR3 contains 16 residues. Germline lookup yields CDR1 SGHRS and CDR2 YFSETQ. With 3 bases removed from V and 0 bases from J, the gap between germline ends came to 16 bases. The CDR3 bases are TGCGCCAGCAGCTCCGGAATCGTTGGAACCTCCTACGAGCAGTACTTC. This encodes CASSSGIVGTSYEQYF.

The chain recombines TRBV28 with TRBJ2-1, with D perhaps matching TRBD1 (6 bases). CDR1 is MDHEN, CDR2 SYDVKM, per germline. The CDR3 length is 16 residues. V was trimmed by 4 bases and J by 3 bases, leaving 16 bases between them. Here the CDR3 DNA reads TGTGCCAGCAGTTCCCCGGGACAACAAATCTACAATGAGCAGTTCTTC. This codes for CASSSPGQQIYNEQFF.

This clonotype was seen a handful of times. This sequence joins TRBV5-1 and TRBJ2-7; D assignment may be TRBD1 or TRBD2 (5 bases each). The CDR3 has 14 amino acids. The germline V gene has CDR1 SGHRS and CDR2 YFSETQ. V lost 0 bases, J lost 3 bases, and 10 bases lay in between. CDR3 region: CASSLVGVNYEQYF. DNA for the CDR3: TGCGCCAGCAGCTTGGTGGGGGTAAACTACGAGCAGTACTTC. The full variable domain, its missing parts supplied by reference TRBV5-1 and TRBJ2-7, is KAGVTQTPRYLIKTRGQQVTLSCSPISGHRSVSWYQQTPGQGLQFLFEYFSETQRNKGNFPGRFSGRQFSNSRSEMNVSTLELGDSALYLCASSLVGVNYEQYFGPGTRLTVT.